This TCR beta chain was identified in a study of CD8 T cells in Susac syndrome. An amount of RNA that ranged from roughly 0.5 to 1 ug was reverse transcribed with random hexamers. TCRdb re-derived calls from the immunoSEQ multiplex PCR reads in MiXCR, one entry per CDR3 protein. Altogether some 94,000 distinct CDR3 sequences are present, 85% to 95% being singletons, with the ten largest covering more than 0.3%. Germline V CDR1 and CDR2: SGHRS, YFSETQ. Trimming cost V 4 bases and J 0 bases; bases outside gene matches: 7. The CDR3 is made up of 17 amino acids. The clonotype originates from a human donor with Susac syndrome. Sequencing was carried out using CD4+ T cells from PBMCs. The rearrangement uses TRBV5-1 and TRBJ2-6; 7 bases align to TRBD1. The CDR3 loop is CASSHRGVFSGANVLTF. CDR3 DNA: TGCGCCAGCAGCCACAGGGGTGTATTCTCTGGGGCCAACGTCCTGACTTTC.